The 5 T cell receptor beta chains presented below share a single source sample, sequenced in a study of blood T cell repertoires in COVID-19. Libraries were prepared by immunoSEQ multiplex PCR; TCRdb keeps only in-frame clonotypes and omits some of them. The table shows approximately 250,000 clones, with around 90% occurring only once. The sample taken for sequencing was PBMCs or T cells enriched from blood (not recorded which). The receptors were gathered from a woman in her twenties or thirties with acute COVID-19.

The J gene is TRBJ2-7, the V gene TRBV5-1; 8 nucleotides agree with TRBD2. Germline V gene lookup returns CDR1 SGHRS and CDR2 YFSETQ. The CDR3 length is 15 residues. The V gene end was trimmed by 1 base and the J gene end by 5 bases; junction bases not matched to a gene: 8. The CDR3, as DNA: TGCGCCAGCAGCTTGTTGGCGGGAGGTTCGCACGAGCAGTACTTC. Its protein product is CASSLLAGGSHEQYF.

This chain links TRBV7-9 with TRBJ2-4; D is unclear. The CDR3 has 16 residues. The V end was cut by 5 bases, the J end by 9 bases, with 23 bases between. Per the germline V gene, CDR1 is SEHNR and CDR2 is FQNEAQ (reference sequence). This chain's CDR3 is CASSIALPGPSGIQYF. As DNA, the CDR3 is TGTGCCAGCAGCATTGCCCTCCCGGGTCCCTCGGGCATTCAGTACTTC.

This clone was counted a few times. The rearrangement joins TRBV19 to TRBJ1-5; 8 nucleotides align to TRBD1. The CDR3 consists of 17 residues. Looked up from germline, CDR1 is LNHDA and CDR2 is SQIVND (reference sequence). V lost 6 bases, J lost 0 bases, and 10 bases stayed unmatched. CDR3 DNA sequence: TGTGCCAGTAGGGGAACAGGGGGAGGTTATAGCAATCAGCCCCAGCATTTT. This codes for CASRGTGGGYSNQPQHF. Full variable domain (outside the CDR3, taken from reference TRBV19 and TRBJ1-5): DGGITQSPKYLFRKEGQNVTLSCEQNLNHDAMYWYRQDPGQGLRLIYYSQIVNDFQKGDIAEGYSVSREKKESFPLTVTSAQKNPTAFYLCASRGTGGGYSNQPQHFGDGTRLSIL.

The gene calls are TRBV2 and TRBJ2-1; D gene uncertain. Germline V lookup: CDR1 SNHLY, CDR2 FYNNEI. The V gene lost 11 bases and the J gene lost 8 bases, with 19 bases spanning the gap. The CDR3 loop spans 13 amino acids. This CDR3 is CAGTQWASDEQFF. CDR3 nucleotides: TGTGCCGGCACCCAGTGGGCCTCAGATGAGCAGTTCTTC.

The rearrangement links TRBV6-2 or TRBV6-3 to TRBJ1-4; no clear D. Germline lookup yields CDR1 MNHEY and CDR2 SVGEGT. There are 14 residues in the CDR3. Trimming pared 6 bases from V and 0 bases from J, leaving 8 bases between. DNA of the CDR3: TGTGCCAGCAGCCCACTCTCAACTAATGAAAAACTGTTTTTT. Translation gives CASSPLSTNEKLFF.